These 3 T cell receptor beta chains originate from one sample sequenced in a study of blood T cell repertoires in COVID-19. TCRdb's copy holds only in-frame clones and misses some; the assay was immunoSEQ multiplex PCR. The table includes some 120,000 clones, roughly 80% detected once. Sequenced: PBMCs or T cells enriched from blood (not recorded which). These receptors originate from a man aged 25 to 40 who had recovered from COVID-19.

The rearrangement joins TRBV6-5 to TRBJ1-2, with 9 bases aligning to TRBD1. The trim removed 8 bases at V and 8 bases at J, leaving 6 bases unmatched. Germline V gene data show CDR1 as MNHEY and CDR2 as SVGAGI. The CDR3 contains 12 residues. CDR3 DNA sequence: TGTGCCAGCGGGGACAGGGCGTTCGGCTACACCTTC. Its protein product is CASGDRAFGYTF.

This clone was seen a handful of times. V and J are TRBV9 and TRBJ2-7; 9 bases map to TRBD2. J gave up 4 bases and V 2 bases, and 7 bases lay outside the gene matches. The CDR3 contains 15 residues. Per the germline V gene, CDR1 is SGDLS and CDR2 is YYNGEE. The CDR3 spells CASSVGTSSPYEQYF. In nucleotides, the CDR3 is TGTGCCAGCAGCGTCGGGACTAGCTCGCCGTACGAGCAGTACTTC.

This clone was picked up a small number of times. This sequence joins TRBV11-3 and TRBJ1-3, with 9 positions matching TRBD1. Germline lookup yields CDR1 SGHNT and CDR2 YENEEA. The CDR3 covers 14 residues. Trimming at V came to 4 bases and at J to 4 bases, leaving 2 bases not matched to a gene. In nucleotides, the CDR3 is TGTGCCAGCAGCTATGGGACAGGGGGAAACACCATATATTTT. Its protein is CASSYGTGGNTIYF.